Shown below are 21 T cell receptor beta chains from a single sample sequenced in a study of vaccination and CD4 T cells after COVID-19. These receptors lack a known antigen. At the Johns Hopkins FTIC core, DNA taken from cultured CD4+ T cells was sequenced by way of the Oncomine TCR Beta short-read assay. TCRdb recomputed calls from the PCR reads with MiXCR, one row per CDR3 protein. Among under 11,000 distinct CDR3 sequences listed, roughly two fifths were seen once. The treatment is: roughly ten-day PBMC culture with coronavirus spike peptide pools or control peptides (ViraFEST assay). The sequenced sample was CD4+ T cells from blood, cultured in vitro. The receptors come from a human donor who had recovered from COVID-19.

CDR3 coding DNA: TGTGCCAGCAGGACGCCGGGACAGAACACTGAAGCTTTCTTT. This gives the protein CASRTPGQNTEAFF. V usage is TRBV12-3 or TRBV12-4 and J usage is TRBJ1-1; the D gene is possibly TRBD1 (6 bases). CDR3 length: 14 amino acids. The V end was cut by 6 bases, the J end by 1 base, with 12 bases between.

This clonotype is a singleton in its sample. The gene calls are TRBV7-8 and TRBJ2-1; D is possibly TRBD1 (5 bases). The CDR3 covers 16 residues. The V gene's germline CDR1 is SGHVS and CDR2 FQNEAQ. V shed 6 bases and J shed 0 bases, with 15 bases lying between them. The CDR3 nucleotides read TGTGCCAGCAGTCTGGGCAAGGGGATCTCCTACAATGAGCAGTTCTTC. Protein product: CASSLGKGISYNEQFF.

Regarding this clonotype: This CDR3 is missing its conserved last phenylalanine or tryptophan, likely due to a read error. The rearrangement joins TRBV20-1 to TRBJ2-1; D tentatively fits TRBD1 or TRBD2 (6 bases each). Trimming removed 1 base at V and 6 bases at J, with 19 bases between. This CDR3 contains 16 residues. Per germline, CDR1 DFQATT and CDR2 SNEGSKA (reference sequence). CDR3 amino acids: CSARVFKQGLFNEQFS. The DNA of the CDR3 is TGCAGTGCTAGAGTTTTTAAACAGGGACTTTTCAATGAGCAGTTCTCC.

The chain is built from TRBV7-7 and TRBJ2-1, with D possibly TRBD2 on 6 matching bases. Trimming removed 5 bases at V and 9 bases at J, with 20 bases between. Germline values: CDR1 SSHAT, CDR2 FNYEAQ (reference sequence). The CDR3 length is 15 residues. CDR3 nucleotides: TGTGCCAGCAGCCCCGGGCGGGGTATCCTCATTGAGCAGTTCTTC. This codes for CASSPGRGILIEQFF.

The CDR3 coding sequence is TGCAGTGCTAGAGGTGGGACAGATAATGAAAAACTGTTTTTT. Translating gives CSARGGTDNEKLFF. The gene calls are TRBV20-1 and TRBJ1-4; 7 nucleotides match TRBD1. Germline assignment: CDR1 DFQATT and CDR2 SNEGSKA (reference sequence). V gave up 1 base and J gave up 4 bases; unmatched junction bases: 3. CDR3 length equals 14 residues.

This clonotype was recorded only once. The V call is TRBV5-1, the J call TRBJ2-3, with 7 bases that match TRBD2. Losses at the gene ends were 0 bases for V and 5 bases for J; bases not matched to a gene: 6. The CDR3 has 15 amino acids. The germline V gene has CDR1 SGHRS and CDR2 YFSETQ. This chain's CDR3 is CASSLDGTKGDTQYF. CDR3 coding DNA: TGCGCCAGCAGCTTGGACGGGACTAAAGGAGATACGCAGTATTTT.

The chain links TRBV28 to TRBJ1-2, with D tentatively TRBD1 (6 bases). Trimming cost V 5 bases and J 4 bases, with 14 bases left between them. Germline CDR1 is MDHEN and CDR2 is SYDVKM. The CDR3 runs 14 residues. CDR3 sequence: CASSPTTGRYGYTF. The CDR3, as DNA: TGTGCCAGCAGTCCTACGACAGGACGCTATGGCTACACCTTC.

This chain uses TRBV6-2 or TRBV6-3 with TRBJ1-5, with D possibly TRBD1 on 6 matching bases. The ends were cut back, 4 bases at V and 4 bases at J, with 11 bases in the middle. In germline, CDR1 is MNHEY, CDR2 SVGEGT. This CDR3 spans 14 amino acids. Here the CDR3 DNA reads TGTGCCAGCAGTTCCGGACAGTTTAATCAGCCCCAGCATTTT. Its protein product is CASSSGQFNQPQHF.

The V and J genes are TRBV10-2 and TRBJ1-4; maybe TRBD1 (5 bases). CDR1 and CDR2 from the germline V gene are WSHSY and SAAADI. This CDR3 region has 15 residues. V was cut by 6 bases and J by 7 bases, with 18 bases left in between. In DNA form, the CDR3 reads TGCGCCAGCAGAAGGGGCTTCACTTGGGGTGAAAAACTGTTTTTT. Translating gives CASRRGFTWGEKLFF.

V and J are TRBV30 and TRBJ1-2; no definite D call. Trimming removed 0 bases from V and 8 bases from J, with 13 bases in between. Per germline, CDR1 GTSNPN and CDR2 SVGIG (reference sequence). This CDR3 comprises 13 residues. CDR3 in amino acids: CAWSVMGRGGYTF. CDR3 sequence (DNA): TGTGCCTGGAGTGTAATGGGGAGAGGCGGCTACACCTTC. Using reference TRBV30 and TRBJ1-2 for the parts outside the CDR3, the full variable domain is SQTIHQWPATLVQPVGSPLSLECTVEGTSNPNLYWYRQAAGRGLQLLFYSVGIGQISSEVPQNLSASRPQDRQFILSSKKLLLSDSGFYLCAWSVMGRGGYTFGSGTRLTVV.

This clonotype was recorded only once. This chain connects TRBV11-2 to TRBJ1-1, with unresolved D. There are 13 residues in the CDR3. V was cut by 1 base and J by 10 bases, with 13 bases left in between. CDR1 SGHAT and CDR2 FQNNGV come from the germline V gene. CDR3 region: CASSLVVNNGAFF. CDR3 bases: TGTGCCAGCAGCTTAGTAGTGAACAATGGAGCTTTCTTT.

The chain joins TRBV6-1 to TRBJ2-7; TRBD2 matches at 8 bases. CDR3 size: 12 residues. V gave up 7 bases and J gave up 4 bases; unmatched junction bases: 3. Germline-derived CDR1 and CDR2 are MNHNS and SASEGT. The CDR3 region is CASTQRGYEQYF. The CDR3 DNA sequence: TGTGCCAGCACCCAGCGGGGGTACGAGCAGTACTTC.

This clonotype was observed a few times. The chain joins TRBV5-1 to TRBJ1-2, with TRBD1 matching over 7 bases. The trim removed 7 bases at V and 8 bases at J, leaving 17 bases unmatched. Per germline, CDR1 SGHRS and CDR2 YFSETQ. CDR3 length equals 15 residues. CDR3 sequence: CASRPTGVVAGGYTF. CDR3 DNA: TGCGCCAGCCGGCCAACAGGGGTAGTAGCGGGGGGCTACACCTTC.

The V gene is TRBV2, the J gene TRBJ1-1, with 8 bases fitting TRBD1. The CDR3 has 15 residues. The ends lost 5 bases at V and 1 base at J; junction bases unmatched: 6. Germline assignment: CDR1 SNHLY and CDR2 FYNNEI. This CDR3 is CASSRLTGGNTEAFF. The CDR3 DNA follows: TGTGCCAGCAGTCGTCTTACAGGGGGGAACACTGAAGCTTTCTTT.

The CDR3 coding sequence is TGTGCCACCAGTTTTGGACAGGGAGTTGGGGGTCAGCCCCAGCATTTT. Its translation is CATSFGQGVGGQPQHF. The chain couples TRBV15 to TRBJ1-5; 8 bases agree with TRBD1. J lost 6 bases, V lost 6 bases, and 13 bases had no gene match. CDR3 size: 16 residues. Germline loops: CDR1 LNHNV, CDR2 YYDKDF (reference sequence). The full variable domain, with the rest looked up from reference TRBV15 and TRBJ1-5, is DAMVIQNPRYQVTQFGKPVTLSCSQTLNHNVMYWYQQKSSQAPKLLFHYYDKDFNNEADTPDNFQSRRPNTSFCFLDIRSPGLGDTAMYLCATSFGQGVGGQPQHFGDGTRLSIL.

This clonotype was detected only once. The chain carries TRBV18 and TRBJ1-1; 11 bases map to TRBD1. Trimming at V came to 4 bases and at J to 4 bases, leaving 14 bases not matched to a gene. The CDR3 runs to 18 residues. CDR1 KGHSH and CDR2 LQKENI come from the germline V gene. For the CDR3, the DNA is TGTGCCAGCTCACGACTTCCTCCGGGACAGGGGGGCGGCACTGAAGCTTTCTTT. Residues: CASSRLPPGQGGGTEAFF.

This clonotype came up a few times. The V gene is TRBV2, the J gene TRBJ1-5; D is undetermined. The CDR3 has 13 amino acids. V lost 10 bases, J lost 0 bases, and 10 bases lay in between. CDR1 and CDR2 (germline): SNHLY, FYNNEI. In DNA, the CDR3 is TGTGCCACCGCCCTCGATAGCAATCAGCCCCAGCATTTT. Its translation is CATALDSNQPQHF.

The rearrangement joins TRBV19 to TRBJ1-6; D may be TRBD1 (5 bases). The ends were cut back, 7 bases at V and 0 bases at J, with 16 bases in the middle. This CDR3 comprises 17 residues. In germline, CDR1 is LNHDA, CDR2 SQIVND (reference sequence). The chain's CDR3 is CASKEVWGSSYNSPLHF. CDR3 DNA: TGTGCCAGTAAAGAGGTTTGGGGGAGCTCCTATAATTCACCCCTCCACTTT.

This clonotype is a singleton in its sample. V is TRBV30 and J is TRBJ2-2; D is ambiguous. Trimming left V 8 bases short and J 4 bases short, with 8 bases between. CDR3 size: 11 residues. Germline V gene lookup returns CDR1 GTSNPN and CDR2 SVGIG (reference sequence). The chain's CDR3 is CAGPGTGELFF. CDR3 DNA sequence: TGTGCCGGGCCGGGCACCGGGGAGCTGTTTTTT.

V and J are TRBV7-9 and TRBJ2-2; either TRBD1 or TRBD2 may supply D (5 bases each). Germline values: CDR1 SEHNR, CDR2 FQNEAQ (reference sequence). The CDR3 runs to 17 residues. Trimming pared 0 bases from V and 4 bases from J, leaving 15 bases between. CDR3 in DNA: TGTGCCAGCAGCTTAGCGCGTAGCAGGGCGGGCACCGGGGAGCTGTTTTTT. This gives the protein CASSLARSRAGTGELFF.

This rearrangement joins TRBV11-3 to TRBJ2-1; D is unresolved. CDR1 is SGHNT and CDR2 is YENEEA in the germline V gene. V was shortened by 2 bases and J by 5 bases, with 16 bases between the two germline ends. This CDR3 has 16 amino acids. The CDR3 region is CASSLPAQQPHNEQFF. CDR3 DNA: TGTGCCAGCAGCTTACCCGCTCAACAGCCCCACAATGAGCAGTTCTTC.